This TCR beta chain comes out of a study of T cells in Graves' hyperthyroidism and ophthalmopathy. Study-wide results and caveats: By a 13 V-J model, ophthalmopathy was set apart from stable hyperthyroidism. Clonotypes that were expanded in thyroid above 0.001 mostly appeared in blood too. Ophthalmopathy onset followed model prediction by a median about seven months.

Amplified TCR beta CDR3 regions came from RNA transcripts. First-round RT-PCR with HTBI primers amplified the TCR CDR3 region. A single record per CDR3 protein comes from TCRdb applying MiXCR to the multiplex PCR reads. The sample records 85,000 to 110,000 distinct CDR3 sequences, roughly 44% being singletons. V was trimmed by 8 bases and J by 5 bases, leaving 9 bases between them. Germline V gene sequence: CDR1 MGHDK, CDR2 SYGVNS. This CDR3 spans 11 amino acids. Stable Graves' hyperthyroidism denoted no ophthalmopathy progression over 18 months. Comments on this clonotype: Its antigen is unidentified.

The source is a man in his forties with Graves' hyperthyroidism. V is TRBV25-1 and J is TRBJ2-5, with TRBD2 as a possible D gene (6 bases). The specimen was blood. The DNA for the CDR3 is TGTGCCAGCTTAGGAGGGGAGACCCAGTACTTC. Encoded protein: CASLGGETQYF.